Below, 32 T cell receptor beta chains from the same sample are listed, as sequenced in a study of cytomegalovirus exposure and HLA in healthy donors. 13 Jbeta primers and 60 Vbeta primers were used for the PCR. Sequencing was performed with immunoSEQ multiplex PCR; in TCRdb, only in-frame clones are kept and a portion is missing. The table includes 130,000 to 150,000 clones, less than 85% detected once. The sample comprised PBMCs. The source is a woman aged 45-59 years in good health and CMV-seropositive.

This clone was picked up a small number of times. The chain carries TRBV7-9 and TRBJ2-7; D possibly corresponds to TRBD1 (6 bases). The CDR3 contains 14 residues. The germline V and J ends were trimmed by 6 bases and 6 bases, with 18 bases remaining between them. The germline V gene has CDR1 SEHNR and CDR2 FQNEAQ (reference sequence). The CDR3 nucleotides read TGTGCCAGCAGACCAACGACAGGAGTGTTCGAGCAGTACTTC. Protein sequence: CASRPTTGVFEQYF. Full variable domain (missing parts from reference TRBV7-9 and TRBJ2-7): DTGVSQNPRHKITKRGQNVTFRCDPISEHNRLYWYRQTLGQGPEFLTYFQNEAQLEKSRLLSDRFSAERPKGSFSTLEIQRTEQGDSAMYLCASRPTTGVFEQYFGPGTRLTVT.

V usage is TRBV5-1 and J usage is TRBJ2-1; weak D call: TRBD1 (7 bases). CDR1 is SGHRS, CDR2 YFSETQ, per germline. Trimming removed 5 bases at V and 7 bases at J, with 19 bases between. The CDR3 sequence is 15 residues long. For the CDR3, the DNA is TGCGCCAGCAGGGAGCAGGGGGGTAAGGAAAATGAGCAGTTCTTC. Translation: CASREQGGKENEQFF.

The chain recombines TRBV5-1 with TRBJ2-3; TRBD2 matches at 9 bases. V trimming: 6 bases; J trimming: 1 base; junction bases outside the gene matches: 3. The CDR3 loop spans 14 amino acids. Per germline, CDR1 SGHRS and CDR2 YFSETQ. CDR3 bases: TGCGCCAGCAATGGCGGGGGGGGCACAGATACGCAGTATTTT. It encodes CASNGGGGTDTQYF.

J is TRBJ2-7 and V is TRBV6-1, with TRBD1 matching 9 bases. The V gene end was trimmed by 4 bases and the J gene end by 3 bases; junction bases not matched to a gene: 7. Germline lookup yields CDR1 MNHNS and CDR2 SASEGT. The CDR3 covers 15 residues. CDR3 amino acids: CASSGYGTGNYEQYF. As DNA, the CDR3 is TGTGCCAGCAGTGGCTACGGGACAGGGAACTACGAGCAGTACTTC.

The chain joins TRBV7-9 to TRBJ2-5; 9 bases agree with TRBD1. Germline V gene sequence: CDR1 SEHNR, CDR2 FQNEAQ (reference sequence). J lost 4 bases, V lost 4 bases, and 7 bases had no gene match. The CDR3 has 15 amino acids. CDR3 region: CASSWTGDPRETQYF. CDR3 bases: TGTGCCAGCAGCTGGACAGGGGACCCCCGAGAGACCCAGTACTTC.

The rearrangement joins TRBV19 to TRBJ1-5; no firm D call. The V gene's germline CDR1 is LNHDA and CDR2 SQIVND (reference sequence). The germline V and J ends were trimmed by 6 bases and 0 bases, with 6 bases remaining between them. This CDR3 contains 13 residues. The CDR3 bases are TGTGCCAGTAGGCGAGTTAGCAATCAGCCCCAGCATTTT. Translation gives CASRRVSNQPQHF.

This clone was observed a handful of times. As DNA, the CDR3 is TGTGCCAGCAGTCCCCAGCGTAGAGCTTTCTTT. It encodes CASSPQRRAFF. The chain employs TRBV6-6 and TRBJ1-1; D remains unclear. The length of the CDR3 is 11 residues. Germline V gene sequence: CDR1 MNHNY, CDR2 SVGAGI (reference sequence). V shed 5 bases and J shed 10 bases, with 11 bases lying between them.

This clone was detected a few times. CDR3 region: CSAQQEYEQYF. DNA for the CDR3: TGCAGTGCTCAACAGGAATACGAGCAGTACTTC. This chain links TRBV20-1 with TRBJ2-7; D might be TRBD1 (5 bases). This CDR3 comprises 11 residues. CDR1 and CDR2 from the germline V gene are DFQATT and SNEGSKA (reference sequence). Trimming cost V 5 bases and J 4 bases, with 9 bases left between them.

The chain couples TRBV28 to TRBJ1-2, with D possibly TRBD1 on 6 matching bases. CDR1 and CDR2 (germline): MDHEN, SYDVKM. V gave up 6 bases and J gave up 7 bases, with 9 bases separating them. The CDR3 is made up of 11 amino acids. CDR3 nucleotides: TGTGCCAGCAGGGGCAGGGGTGGCTACACCTTC. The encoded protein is CASRGRGGYTF.

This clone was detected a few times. The CDR3 nucleotides read TGTGCCAGCAGTTTATTACAGGGGGCGATGGATACGCAGTATTTT. Translated: CASSLLQGAMDTQYF. V usage is TRBV28 and J usage is TRBJ2-3; TRBD1 matches 9 bases. Germline CDR1 MDHEN, CDR2 SYDVKM. The CDR3 is 15 amino acids. The junction had 5 bases not matched to a gene; V was cut back by 1 base and J by 6 bases. The whole variable domain, remainder taken from reference TRBV28 and TRBJ2-3, is DVKVTQSSRYLVKRTGEKVFLECVQDMDHENMFWYRQDPGLGLRLIYFSYDVKMKEKGDIPEGYSVSREKKERFSLILESASTNQTSMYLCASSLLQGAMDTQYFGPGTRLTVL.

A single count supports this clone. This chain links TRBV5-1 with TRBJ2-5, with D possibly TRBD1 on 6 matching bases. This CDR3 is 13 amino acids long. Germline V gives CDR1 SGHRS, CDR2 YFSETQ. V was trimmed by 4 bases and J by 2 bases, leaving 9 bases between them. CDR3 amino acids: CASSPDSQETQYF. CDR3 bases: TGCGCCAGCAGCCCGGACAGTCAAGAGACCCAGTACTTC.

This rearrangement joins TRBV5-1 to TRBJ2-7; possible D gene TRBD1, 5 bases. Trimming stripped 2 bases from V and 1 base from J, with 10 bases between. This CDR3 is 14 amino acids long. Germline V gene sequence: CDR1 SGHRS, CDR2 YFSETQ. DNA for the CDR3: TGCGCCAGCAGCTTAGCCGCAGGGTCCTACGAGCAGTACTTC. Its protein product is CASSLAAGSYEQYF.

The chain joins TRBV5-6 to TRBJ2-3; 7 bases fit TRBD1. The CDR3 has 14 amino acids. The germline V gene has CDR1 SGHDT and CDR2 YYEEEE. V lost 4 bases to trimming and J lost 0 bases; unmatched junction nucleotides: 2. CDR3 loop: CASSPDRSTDTQYF. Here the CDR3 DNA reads TGTGCCAGCAGCCCGGACAGGAGCACAGATACGCAGTATTTT.

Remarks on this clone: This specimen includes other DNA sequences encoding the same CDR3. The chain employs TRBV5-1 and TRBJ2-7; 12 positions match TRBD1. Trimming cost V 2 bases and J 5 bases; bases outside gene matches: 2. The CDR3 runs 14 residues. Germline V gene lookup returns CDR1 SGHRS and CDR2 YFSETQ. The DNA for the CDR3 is TGCGCCAGCAGCTTTGGGACAGGGGGCAACGAGCAGTACTTC. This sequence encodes CASSFGTGGNEQYF.

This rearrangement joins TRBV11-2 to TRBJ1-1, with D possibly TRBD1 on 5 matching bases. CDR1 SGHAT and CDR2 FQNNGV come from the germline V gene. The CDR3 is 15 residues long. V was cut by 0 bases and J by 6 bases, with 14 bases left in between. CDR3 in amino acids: CASSLDWGGIAEAFF. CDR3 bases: TGTGCCAGCAGCTTAGATTGGGGGGGAATCGCTGAAGCTTTCTTT.

CDR3 region: CASSFGGRNTEAFF. The CDR3 nucleotides are TGTGCCAGCAGCTTCGGGGGTAGGAACACTGAAGCTTTCTTT. The chain couples TRBV7-9 to TRBJ1-1; D is perhaps TRBD1 (5 bases). The length of the CDR3 is 14 residues. The germline gives CDR1 SEHNR, CDR2 FQNEAQ (reference sequence). The V end lost 3 bases, the J end lost 1 base, and 9 bases lay between the germline ends.

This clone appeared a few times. In nucleotides, the CDR3 is TGTGCCAGCAGCGCCCAGGCGATATACAATGAGCAGTTCTTC. Its translation is CASSAQAIYNEQFF. The rearrangement joins TRBV9 to TRBJ2-1; D gene unclear. The CDR3 spans 14 residues. V was shortened by 3 bases and J by 4 bases, with 11 bases between the two germline ends. Germline V gene data show CDR1 as SGDLS and CDR2 as YYNGEE.

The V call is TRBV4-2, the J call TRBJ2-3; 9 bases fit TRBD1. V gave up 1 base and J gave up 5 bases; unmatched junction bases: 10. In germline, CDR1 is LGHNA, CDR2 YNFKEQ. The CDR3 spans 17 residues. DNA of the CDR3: TGTGCCAGCAGCCAAGCTCCAACAGGGGGCGCGGGAGATACGCAGTATTTT. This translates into CASSQAPTGGAGDTQYF.

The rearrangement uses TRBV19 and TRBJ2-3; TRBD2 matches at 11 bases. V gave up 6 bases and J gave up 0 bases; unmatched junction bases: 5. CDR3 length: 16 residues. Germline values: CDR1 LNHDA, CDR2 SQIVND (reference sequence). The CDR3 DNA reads TGTGCCAGTAGAAGACTAGCGGGGTCGAGCACAGATACGCAGTATTTT. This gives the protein CASRRLAGSSTDTQYF.

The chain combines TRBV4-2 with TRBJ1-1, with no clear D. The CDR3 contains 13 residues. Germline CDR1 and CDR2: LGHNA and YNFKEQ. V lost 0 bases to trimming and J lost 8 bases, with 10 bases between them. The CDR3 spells CASSQDRPGEAFF. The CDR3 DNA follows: TGTGCCAGCAGCCAAGATCGGCCAGGAGAAGCTTTCTTT.

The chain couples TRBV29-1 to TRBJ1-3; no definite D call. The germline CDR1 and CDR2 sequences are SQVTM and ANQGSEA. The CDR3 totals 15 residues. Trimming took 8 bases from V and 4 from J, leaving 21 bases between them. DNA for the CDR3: TGCAGCATTCAAAGTCGGCGGGAGTTCGGAAACACCATATATTTT. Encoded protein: CSIQSRREFGNTIYF.

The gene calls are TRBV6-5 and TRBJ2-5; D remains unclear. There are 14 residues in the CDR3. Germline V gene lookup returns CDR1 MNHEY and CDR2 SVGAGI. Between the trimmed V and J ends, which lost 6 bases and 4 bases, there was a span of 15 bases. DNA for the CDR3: TGTGCCAGCAGAAGGCCAAGTGGCGGAGAGACCCAGTACTTC. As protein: CASRRPSGGETQYF.

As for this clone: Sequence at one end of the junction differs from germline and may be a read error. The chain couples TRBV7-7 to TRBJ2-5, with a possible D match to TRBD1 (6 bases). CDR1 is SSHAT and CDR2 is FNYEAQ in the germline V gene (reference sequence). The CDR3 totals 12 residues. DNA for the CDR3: TGTGCTAGCAGCTCCAGGGGCGAGACCCAGTACTTC. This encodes CASSSRGETQYF.

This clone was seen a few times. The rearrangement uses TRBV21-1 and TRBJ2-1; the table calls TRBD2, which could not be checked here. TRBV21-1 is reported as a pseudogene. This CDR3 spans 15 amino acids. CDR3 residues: CASSKVRGGFDEQFF. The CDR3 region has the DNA TGTGCCAGCAGCAAAGTGCGGGGGGGCTTCGATGAGCAGTTCTTC.

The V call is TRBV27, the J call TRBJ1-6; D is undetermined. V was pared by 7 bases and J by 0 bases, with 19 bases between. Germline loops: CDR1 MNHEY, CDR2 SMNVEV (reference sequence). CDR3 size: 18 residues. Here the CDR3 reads CASTSESLSASYNSPLHF. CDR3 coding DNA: TGTGCCAGCACCTCGGAGTCTTTATCCGCCTCCTATAATTCACCCCTCCACTTT.

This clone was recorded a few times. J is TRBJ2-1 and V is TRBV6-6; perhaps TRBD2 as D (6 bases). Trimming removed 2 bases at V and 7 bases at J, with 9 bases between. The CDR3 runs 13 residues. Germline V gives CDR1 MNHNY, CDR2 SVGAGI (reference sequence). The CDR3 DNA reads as TGTGCCAGCAGTTACGGGAGGTTGAATGAGCAGTTCTTC. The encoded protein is CASSYGRLNEQFF.

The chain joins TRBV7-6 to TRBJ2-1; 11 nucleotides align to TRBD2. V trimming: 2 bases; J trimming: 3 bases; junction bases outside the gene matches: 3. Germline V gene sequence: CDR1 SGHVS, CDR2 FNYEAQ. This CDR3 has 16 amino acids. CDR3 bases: TGTGCCAGCAGCTTAACTAGCGGGGGCATCTACAATGAGCAGTTCTTC. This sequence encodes CASSLTSGGIYNEQFF.

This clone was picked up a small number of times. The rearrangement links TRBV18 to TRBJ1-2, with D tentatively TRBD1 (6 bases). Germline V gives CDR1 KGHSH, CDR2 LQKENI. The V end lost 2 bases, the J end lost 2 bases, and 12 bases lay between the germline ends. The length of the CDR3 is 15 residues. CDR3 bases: TGTGCCAGCTCACCAGAGCTAGGACAGAACTATGGCTACACCTTC. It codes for CASSPELGQNYGYTF.

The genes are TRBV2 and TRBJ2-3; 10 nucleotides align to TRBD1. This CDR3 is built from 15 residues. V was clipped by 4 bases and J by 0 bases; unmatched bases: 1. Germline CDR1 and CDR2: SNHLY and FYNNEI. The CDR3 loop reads CASSGDRGSTDTQYF. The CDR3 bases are TGTGCCAGCAGTGGGGACAGGGGAAGCACAGATACGCAGTATTTT.

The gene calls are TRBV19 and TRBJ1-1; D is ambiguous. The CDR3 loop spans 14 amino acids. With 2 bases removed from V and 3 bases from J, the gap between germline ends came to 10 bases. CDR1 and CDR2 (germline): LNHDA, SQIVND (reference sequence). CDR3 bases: TGTGCCAGTAGTATATCGGGGAGAGACACTGAAGCTTTCTTT. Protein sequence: CASSISGRDTEAFF.

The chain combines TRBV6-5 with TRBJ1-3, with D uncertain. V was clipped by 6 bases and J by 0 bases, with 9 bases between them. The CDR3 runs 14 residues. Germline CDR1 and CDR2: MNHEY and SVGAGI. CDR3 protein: CASSPRYSGNTIYF. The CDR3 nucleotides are TGTGCCAGCAGCCCCAGGTACTCTGGAAACACCATATATTTT.

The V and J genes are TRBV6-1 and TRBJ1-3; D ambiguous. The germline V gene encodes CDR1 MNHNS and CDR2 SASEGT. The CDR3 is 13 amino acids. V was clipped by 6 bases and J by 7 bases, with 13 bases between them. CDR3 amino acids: CASRIDGSNTIYF. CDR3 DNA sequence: TGTGCCAGCAGAATCGACGGGTCCAACACCATATATTTT.